This is a list of T cell receptor beta chains from one sample in a study of CD8+ T cells in alopecia areata. The protocol was immunoSEQ multiplex PCR, while the TCRdb copy is restricted to in-frame clones and leaves out a portion. This table has roughly 170,000 clones, roughly 53% appearing once. The material was CD8+ T cells sorted from blood, obtained at week 24, from a patient treated with tofacitinib. These receptors originate from a human donor with alopecia areata. Both conserved end residues are part of each CDR3. Each record gives: J gene, D gene, V gene, clone size, CDR3 DNA, CDR3 protein. The D gene is left open where the match is weak. Where a row states a size, it is once, few, many or the class of an expanded clone; other rows omit it.

J gene: TRBJ2-3
D gene: TRBD1
V gene: TRBV5-6
clone size: NA
CDR3 DNA: TGTGCCAGCAGCCACGGGACAGGCACCGCTGATACGCAGTATTTT
CDR3 protein: CASSHGTGTADTQYF

J gene: TRBJ2-5
D gene: NA
V gene: TRBV5-6
clone size: few
CDR3 DNA: TGTGCCAGCAGCTTCGAGGCTATGGAGACCCAGTACTTC
CDR3 protein: CASSFEAMETQYF

J gene: TRBJ2-7
D gene: NA
V gene: TRBV19
clone size: NA
CDR3 DNA: TGTGCCAGTAGGGGGGCCTACGAGCAGTACTTC
CDR3 protein: CASRGAYEQYF

J gene: TRBJ2-1
D gene: NA
V gene: TRBV5-1
clone size: NA
CDR3 DNA: TGCGCCAGCAGCTTGGCCGGGGAGCAGTTCTTC
CDR3 protein: CASSLAGEQFF

J gene: TRBJ2-5
D gene: TRBD1
V gene: TRBV7-9
clone size: NA
CDR3 DNA: TGTGCCAGCAGCTTAGAATGGAAGGTGACAGGGGAGAGGGAAGAGACCCAGTACTTC
CDR3 protein: CASSLEWKVTGEREETQYF

J gene: TRBJ2-7
D gene: NA
V gene: TRBV29-1
clone size: few
CDR3 DNA: TGCAGCGTATTAGGACAGGAGGGCTACGAGCAGTACTTC
CDR3 protein: CSVLGQEGYEQYF

J gene: TRBJ2-1
D gene: TRBD2
V gene: TRBV6-6
clone size: NA
CDR3 DNA: TGTGCCAGTTCCCCCACAGGGCTAGCGGGCAATGAGCAGTTCTTC
CDR3 protein: CASSPTGLAGNEQFF

J gene: TRBJ2-1
D gene: TRBD2
V gene: TRBV5-1
clone size: NA
CDR3 DNA: TGCGCCAGCAGCTTGGGCAGCGGGGGCACATACAATGAGCAGTTCTTC
CDR3 protein: CASSLGSGGTYNEQFF

J gene: TRBJ2-3
D gene: TRBD2
V gene: TRBV29-1
clone size: few
CDR3 DNA: TGCAGCGTTGAAGATCCCACTAGCGGGGGAACAGATACGCAGTATTTT
CDR3 protein: CSVEDPTSGGTDTQYF

J gene: TRBJ2-7
D gene: NA
V gene: TRBV5-6
clone size: NA
CDR3 DNA: TGTGCCAGCAGTCAGGGAGGGGGTTACGAGCAGTACTTC
CDR3 protein: CASSQGGGYEQYF

J gene: TRBJ2-7
D gene: NA
V gene: TRBV19
clone size: few
CDR3 DNA: TGTGCCAGTAGTATTGCAGCGAGCTCCTACGAGCAGTACTTC
CDR3 protein: CASSIAASSYEQYF

J gene: TRBJ1-4
D gene: NA
V gene: TRBV9
clone size: NA
CDR3 DNA: TGTGCCAGCAGCGAGGAGACAGGTGTAAATGAAAAACTGTTTTTT
CDR3 protein: CASSEETGVNEKLFF

J gene: TRBJ1-5
D gene: NA
V gene: TRBV27
clone size: few
CDR3 DNA: TGTGCCAGCAGTTTATCGGAGGGGCCCCAGCATTTT
CDR3 protein: CASSLSEGPQHF

J gene: TRBJ2-1
D gene: NA
V gene: TRBV27
clone size: NA
CDR3 DNA: TGTGCCAGCAGTATTACCCCCGCCTACAATGAGCAGTTCTTC
CDR3 protein: CASSITPAYNEQFF

J gene: TRBJ2-7
D gene: NA
V gene: TRBV7-9
clone size: NA
CDR3 DNA: TGTGCCAGCAGCTCCCCTAACAGGGTAGACTACGAGCAGTACTTC
CDR3 protein: CASSSPNRVDYEQYF

J gene: TRBJ1-2
D gene: NA
V gene: TRBV7-9
clone size: NA
CDR3 DNA: TGTGCCAGCAGCGTCGGTCAGGGCTATGGCTACACCTTC
CDR3 protein: CASSVGQGYGYTF

J gene: TRBJ1-2
D gene: NA
V gene: TRBV9
clone size: NA
CDR3 DNA: TGTGCCAGCAGCGTAGGGGCGGGGAGCTATGGCTACACCTTC
CDR3 protein: CASSVGAGSYGYTF

J gene: TRBJ2-1
D gene: NA
V gene: TRBV4-1
clone size: NA
CDR3 DNA: TGCGCCAGCAGCCAAGATCCTCCACGGCCAGGGGAGCAGTTCTTC
CDR3 protein: CASSQDPPRPGEQFF

J gene: TRBJ2-1
D gene: TRBD2
V gene: TRBV10-3
clone size: NA
CDR3 DNA: TGTGCCATCAGTGAAGGGAGACTAGCGGGGGTGTTCTTC
CDR3 protein: CAISEGRLAGVFF

J gene: TRBJ2-7
D gene: TRBD1
V gene: TRBV5-1
clone size: NA
CDR3 DNA: TGCGCCAGCAGCTCATGGACAGGCCCTAACGAGCAGTACTTC
CDR3 protein: CASSSWTGPNEQYF

J gene: TRBJ1-1
D gene: NA
V gene: TRBV4-1
clone size: NA
CDR3 DNA: TGCGCCAGCAGCCAACTGGATACCATGATGAACACTGAAGCTTTCTTT
CDR3 protein: CASSQLDTMMNTEAFF

J gene: TRBJ2-3
D gene: NA
V gene: TRBV4-1
clone size: NA
CDR3 DNA: TGCGCCAGCAGCCAGGACACAGATACGCAGTATTTT
CDR3 protein: CASSQDTDTQYF

J gene: TRBJ1-1
D gene: NA
V gene: TRBV19
clone size: few
CDR3 DNA: TGTGCCAGTAGTGTGGGGGGCACTGAAGCTTTCTTT
CDR3 protein: CASSVGGTEAFF

J gene: TRBJ2-5
D gene: NA
V gene: TRBV7-2
clone size: NA
CDR3 DNA: TGTGCCAGCAGCTTAGCCGGGACCCTACAAGAGACCCAGTACTTC
CDR3 protein: CASSLAGTLQETQYF

J gene: TRBJ2-5
D gene: NA
V gene: TRBV9
clone size: once
CDR3 DNA: TGTGCCAGCCGAGGGACCGCCGAAGAGACCCAGTACTTC
CDR3 protein: CASRGTAEETQYF

J gene: TRBJ2-3
D gene: TRBD2
V gene: TRBV27
clone size: few
CDR3 DNA: TGTGCCAGCAGTGGATCTAGCGGGGGCCCCGTAGGCGGCACAGATACGCAGTATTTT
CDR3 protein: CASSGSSGGPVGGTDTQYF

J gene: TRBJ2-2
D gene: NA
V gene: TRBV11-2
clone size: NA
CDR3 DNA: TGTGCCAGCAGCCCTCGACAGGCGAACACCGGGGAGCTGTTTTTT
CDR3 protein: CASSPRQANTGELFF

J gene: TRBJ2-1
D gene: NA
V gene: TRBV4-1
clone size: NA
CDR3 DNA: TGCGCCAGCAGCCTTGGGACGGGCCAGTTCTTC
CDR3 protein: CASSLGTGQFF

J gene: TRBJ2-3
D gene: TRBD1
V gene: TRBV5-4
clone size: NA
CDR3 DNA: TGTGCCAGCAGCTTGGTGGACAGGGAAGATACGCAGTATTTT
CDR3 protein: CASSLVDREDTQYF

J gene: TRBJ2-1
D gene: NA
V gene: TRBV7-9
clone size: NA
CDR3 DNA: TGTGCCAGCAGCCCCTGGTCGGACACTCGGGGCCACAATGAGCAGTTCTTC
CDR3 protein: CASSPWSDTRGHNEQFF

J gene: TRBJ2-7
D gene: NA
V gene: TRBV29-1
clone size: few
CDR3 DNA: TGCAGCGCAACAGGGTCGGAGACCTACGAGCAGTACTTC
CDR3 protein: CSATGSETYEQYF

J gene: TRBJ2-3
D gene: NA
V gene: TRBV7-9
clone size: NA
CDR3 DNA: TGTGCCAGCAGGGACAACGGGGGACGCACAGATACGCAGTATTTT
CDR3 protein: CASRDNGGRTDTQYF

J gene: TRBJ2-3
D gene: NA
V gene: TRBV2
clone size: few
CDR3 DNA: TGTGCCAGCTGCCTCGGGGGTGGCACAGATACGCAGTATTTT
CDR3 protein: CASCLGGGTDTQYF

J gene: TRBJ2-7
D gene: NA
V gene: TRBV2
clone size: few
CDR3 DNA: TGTGCCAGCCGGGAGCATAAATACGAGCAGTACTTC
CDR3 protein: CASREHKYEQYF

J gene: TRBJ1-5
D gene: NA
V gene: TRBV6-1
clone size: few
CDR3 DNA: TGTGCCAGCAGTGACGCTCTGGACGGGTTCAATCAGCCCCAGCATTTT
CDR3 protein: CASSDALDGFNQPQHF

J gene: TRBJ1-5
D gene: NA
V gene: TRBV6-5
clone size: NA
CDR3 DNA: TGTGCCAGCAGTTATTCCGATCAGCCCCAGCATTTT
CDR3 protein: CASSYSDQPQHF

J gene: TRBJ2-2
D gene: NA
V gene: TRBV7-2
clone size: once
CDR3 DNA: TGTGCCAGCAGCCCAATTGACAGAGCGCCCGGGGAGCTGTTTTTT
CDR3 protein: CASSPIDRAPGELFF

J gene: TRBJ1-2
D gene: TRBD1
V gene: TRBV29-1
clone size: NA
CDR3 DNA: TGCAGCGTGCCCGGACAGGGTACAGCCCATGGCTACACCTTC
CDR3 protein: CSVPGQGTAHGYTF

J gene: TRBJ2-1
D gene: NA
V gene: TRBV10-3
clone size: NA
CDR3 DNA: TGTGCCATCAGTGAGTCCGGGGTAGAAGTCTACAATGAGCAGTTCTTC
CDR3 protein: CAISESGVEVYNEQFF

J gene: TRBJ2-3
D gene: TRBD1
V gene: TRBV30
clone size: NA
CDR3 DNA: TGTGCCTGGAGTACCGGGACAGTCACAGATACGCAGTATTTT
CDR3 protein: CAWSTGTVTDTQYF

J gene: TRBJ2-1
D gene: NA
V gene: TRBV4-1
clone size: NA
CDR3 DNA: TGCGCCAGCAGCCAAGGGGTCTCCTACAATGAGCAGTTCTTC
CDR3 protein: CASSQGVSYNEQFF

J gene: TRBJ1-1
D gene: TRBD1
V gene: TRBV15
clone size: NA
CDR3 DNA: TGTGCCACCAGCAGGGACAGGGGAAACACTGAAGCTTTCTTT
CDR3 protein: CATSRDRGNTEAFF

J gene: TRBJ2-4
D gene: NA
V gene: TRBV6-5
clone size: NA
CDR3 DNA: TGTGCCAGCAGTGAAGGGATTGGCAAAAACATTCAGTACTTC
CDR3 protein: CASSEGIGKNIQYF

J gene: TRBJ2-1
D gene: NA
V gene: TRBV15
clone size: NA
CDR3 DNA: TGTGCCACCGCGAGCACTAATGAGCAGTTCTTC
CDR3 protein: CATASTNEQFF

J gene: TRBJ2-2
D gene: NA
V gene: TRBV15
clone size: few
CDR3 DNA: TGTGCCACCTTTAGTGGGAACACCGGGGAGCTGTTTTTT
CDR3 protein: CATFSGNTGELFF

J gene: TRBJ2-7
D gene: NA
V gene: TRBV4-1
clone size: NA
CDR3 DNA: TGCGCCAGCAGCCAAGACCTGCAGGGAAGGTACGAGCAGTACTTC
CDR3 protein: CASSQDLQGRYEQYF

J gene: TRBJ2-7
D gene: NA
V gene: TRBV2
clone size: NA
CDR3 DNA: TGTGCCAGCAAAAGGGGGGCGGGGTACGAGCAGTACTTC
CDR3 protein: CASKRGAGYEQYF